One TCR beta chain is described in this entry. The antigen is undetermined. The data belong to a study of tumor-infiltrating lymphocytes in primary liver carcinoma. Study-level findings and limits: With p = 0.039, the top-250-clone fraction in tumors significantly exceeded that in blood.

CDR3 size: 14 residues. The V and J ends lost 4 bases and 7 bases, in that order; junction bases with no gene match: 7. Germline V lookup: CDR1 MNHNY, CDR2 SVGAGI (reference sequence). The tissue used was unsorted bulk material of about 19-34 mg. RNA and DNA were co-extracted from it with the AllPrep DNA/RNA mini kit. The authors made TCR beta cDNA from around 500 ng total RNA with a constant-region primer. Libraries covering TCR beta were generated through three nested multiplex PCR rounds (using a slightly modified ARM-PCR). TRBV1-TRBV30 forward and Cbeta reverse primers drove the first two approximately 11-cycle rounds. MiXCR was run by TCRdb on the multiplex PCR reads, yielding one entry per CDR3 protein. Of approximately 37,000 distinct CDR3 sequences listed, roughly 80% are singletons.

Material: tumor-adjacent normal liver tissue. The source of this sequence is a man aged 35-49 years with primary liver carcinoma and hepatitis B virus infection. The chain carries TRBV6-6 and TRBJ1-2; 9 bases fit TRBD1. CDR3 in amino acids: CASSWAQGARGYTF. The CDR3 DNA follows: TGTGCCAGCAGTTGGGCACAGGGGGCACGTGGCTACACCTTC.